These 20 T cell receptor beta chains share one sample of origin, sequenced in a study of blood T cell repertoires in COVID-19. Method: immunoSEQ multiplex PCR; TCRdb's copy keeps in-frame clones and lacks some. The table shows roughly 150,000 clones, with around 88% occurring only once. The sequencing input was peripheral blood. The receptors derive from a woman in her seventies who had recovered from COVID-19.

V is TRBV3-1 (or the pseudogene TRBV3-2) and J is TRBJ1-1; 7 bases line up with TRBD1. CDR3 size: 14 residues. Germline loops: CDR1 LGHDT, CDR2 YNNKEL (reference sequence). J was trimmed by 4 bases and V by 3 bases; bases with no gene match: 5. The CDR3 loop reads CASSHWDRSTEAFF. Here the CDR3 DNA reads TGTGCCAGCAGCCATTGGGACAGAAGCACTGAAGCTTTCTTT.

CDR3 region: CASSPDGPYGYTF. Here the CDR3 DNA reads TGTGCCAGCAGCCCCGATGGGCCCTATGGCTACACCTTC. The V and J genes are TRBV27 and TRBJ1-2; D not certain. Germline CDR1 MNHEY, CDR2 SMNVEV (reference sequence). Trimming removed 6 bases at V and 4 bases at J, with 12 bases between. This CDR3 spans 13 amino acids.

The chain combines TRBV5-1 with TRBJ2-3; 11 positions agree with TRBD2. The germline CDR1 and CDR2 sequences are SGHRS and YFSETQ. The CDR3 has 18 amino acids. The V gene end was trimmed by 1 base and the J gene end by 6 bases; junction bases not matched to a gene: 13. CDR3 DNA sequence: TGCGCCAGCAGCTTGCGGCCCCTAGCGGGGGGCCCTCCGGATACGCAGTATTTT. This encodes CASSLRPLAGGPPDTQYF.

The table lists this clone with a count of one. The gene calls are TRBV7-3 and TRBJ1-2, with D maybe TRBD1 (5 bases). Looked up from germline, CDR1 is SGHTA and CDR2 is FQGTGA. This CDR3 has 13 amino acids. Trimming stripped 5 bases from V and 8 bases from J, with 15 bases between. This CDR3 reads CASSPTGGGGYTF. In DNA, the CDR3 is TGTGCCAGCAGCCCGACGGGGGGAGGGGGCTACACCTTC.

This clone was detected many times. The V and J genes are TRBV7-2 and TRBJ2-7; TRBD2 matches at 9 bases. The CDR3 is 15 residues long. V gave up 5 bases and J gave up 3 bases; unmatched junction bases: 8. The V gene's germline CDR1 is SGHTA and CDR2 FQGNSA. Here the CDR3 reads CASSQTGTSFYEQYF. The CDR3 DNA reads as TGTGCCAGCAGCCAGACCGGGACTAGCTTCTACGAGCAGTACTTC.

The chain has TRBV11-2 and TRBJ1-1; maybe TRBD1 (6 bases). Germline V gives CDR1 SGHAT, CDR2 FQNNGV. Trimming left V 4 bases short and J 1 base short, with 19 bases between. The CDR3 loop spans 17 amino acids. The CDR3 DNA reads TGTGCCAGCAGCTACAGGGTCCTTAGCCGCTCGAACACTGAAGCTTTCTTT. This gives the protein CASSYRVLSRSNTEAFF.

The CDR3 region is CASSPTRRGDIQYF. Here the CDR3 DNA reads TGTGCCAGCAGCCCCACCCGGCGGGGGGACATTCAGTACTTC. The V gene is TRBV11-1, the J gene TRBJ2-4; 8 bases line up with TRBD2. This CDR3 is 14 amino acids long. The germline CDR1 and CDR2 sequences are SGHAT and FQDESV (reference sequence). Trimming removed 5 bases from V and 8 bases from J; junction bases left unmatched: 8.

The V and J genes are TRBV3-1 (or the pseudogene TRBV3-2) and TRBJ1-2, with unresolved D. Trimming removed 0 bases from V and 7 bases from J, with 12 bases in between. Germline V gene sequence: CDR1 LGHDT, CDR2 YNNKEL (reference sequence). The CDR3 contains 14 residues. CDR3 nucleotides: TGTGCCAGCAGCCAAGAGCGGGGATTGAGTGGCTACACCTTC. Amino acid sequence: CASSQERGLSGYTF.

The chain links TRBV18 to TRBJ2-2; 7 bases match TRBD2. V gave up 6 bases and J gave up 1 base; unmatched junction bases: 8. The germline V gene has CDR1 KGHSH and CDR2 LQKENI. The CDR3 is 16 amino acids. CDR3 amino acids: CASSAASGRNTGELFF. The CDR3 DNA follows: TGTGCCAGCTCTGCGGCTAGCGGAAGGAACACCGGGGAGCTGTTTTTT.

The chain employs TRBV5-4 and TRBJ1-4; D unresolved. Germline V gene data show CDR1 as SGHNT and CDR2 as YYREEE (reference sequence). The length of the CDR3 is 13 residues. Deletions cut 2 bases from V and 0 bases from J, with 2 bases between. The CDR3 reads CASSFSTNEKLFF. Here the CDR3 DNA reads TGTGCCAGCAGCTTCTCAACTAATGAAAAACTGTTTTTT.

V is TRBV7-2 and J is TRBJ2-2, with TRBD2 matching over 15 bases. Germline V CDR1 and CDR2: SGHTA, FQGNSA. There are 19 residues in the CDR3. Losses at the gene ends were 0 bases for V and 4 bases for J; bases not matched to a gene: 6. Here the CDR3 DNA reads TGTGCCAGCAGCTTAGCGGGGACTAGCGGGGGGTTGGGCACCGGGGAGCTGTTTTTT. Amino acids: CASSLAGTSGGLGTGELFF.

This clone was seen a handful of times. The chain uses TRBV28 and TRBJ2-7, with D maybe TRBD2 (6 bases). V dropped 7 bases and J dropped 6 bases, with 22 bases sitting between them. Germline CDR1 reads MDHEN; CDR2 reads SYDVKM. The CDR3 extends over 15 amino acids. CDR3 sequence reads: CASILSGTPSTEQYF. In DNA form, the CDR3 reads TGTGCCAGCATCCTCAGTGGGACTCCGTCCACCGAGCAGTACTTC.

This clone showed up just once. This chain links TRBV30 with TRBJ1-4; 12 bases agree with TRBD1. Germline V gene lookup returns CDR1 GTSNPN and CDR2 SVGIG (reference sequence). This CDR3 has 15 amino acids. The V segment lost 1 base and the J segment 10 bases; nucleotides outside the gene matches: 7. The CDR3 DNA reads TGTGCCTGGAGTGGCTCCGGGACAGGGGGCGGAAAACTGTTTTTT. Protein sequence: CAWSGSGTGGGKLFF. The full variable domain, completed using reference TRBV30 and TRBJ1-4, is SQTIHQWPATLVQPVGSPLSLECTVEGTSNPNLYWYRQAAGRGLQLLFYSVGIGQISSEVPQNLSASRPQDRQFILSSKKLLLSDSGFYLCAWSGSGTGGGKLFFGSGTQLSVL.

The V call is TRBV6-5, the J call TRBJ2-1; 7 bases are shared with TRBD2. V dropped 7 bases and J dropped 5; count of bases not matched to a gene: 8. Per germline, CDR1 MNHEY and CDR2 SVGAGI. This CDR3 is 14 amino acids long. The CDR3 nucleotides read TGTGCCAGCACCCCGCTAGCGGCGGACAATGAGCAGTTCTTC. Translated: CASTPLAADNEQFF.

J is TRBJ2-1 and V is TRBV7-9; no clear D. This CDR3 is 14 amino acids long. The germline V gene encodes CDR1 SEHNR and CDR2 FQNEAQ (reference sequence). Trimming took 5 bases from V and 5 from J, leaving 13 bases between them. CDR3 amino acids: CASSPPTPDNEQFF. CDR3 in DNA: TGTGCCAGCAGCCCCCCTACCCCTGACAATGAGCAGTTCTTC.

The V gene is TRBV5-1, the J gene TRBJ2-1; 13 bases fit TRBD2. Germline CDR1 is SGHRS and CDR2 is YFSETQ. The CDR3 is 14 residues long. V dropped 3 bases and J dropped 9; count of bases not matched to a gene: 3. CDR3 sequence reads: CASSSRTSGGEQFF. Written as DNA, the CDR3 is TGCGCCAGCAGCTCACGGACTAGCGGGGGTGAGCAGTTCTTC.

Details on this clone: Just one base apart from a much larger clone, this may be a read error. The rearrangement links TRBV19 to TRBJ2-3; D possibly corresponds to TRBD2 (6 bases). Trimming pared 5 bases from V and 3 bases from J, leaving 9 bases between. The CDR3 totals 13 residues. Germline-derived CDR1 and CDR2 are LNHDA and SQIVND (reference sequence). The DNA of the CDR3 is TGTGCCAGTAGTCCCCGGGGGACAGATACGCAGTATTTT. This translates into CASSPRGTDTQYF.

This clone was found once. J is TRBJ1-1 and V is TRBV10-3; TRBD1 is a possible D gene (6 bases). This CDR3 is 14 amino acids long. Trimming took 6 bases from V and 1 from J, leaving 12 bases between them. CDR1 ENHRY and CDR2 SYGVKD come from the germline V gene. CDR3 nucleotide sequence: TGTGCCATCAGCCCACAGGGCCCGAACACTGAAGCTTTCTTT. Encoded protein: CAISPQGPNTEAFF.

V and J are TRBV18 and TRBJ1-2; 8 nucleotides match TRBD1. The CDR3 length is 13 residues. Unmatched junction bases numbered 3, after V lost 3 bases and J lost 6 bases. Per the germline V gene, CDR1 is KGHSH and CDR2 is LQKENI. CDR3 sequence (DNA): TGTGCCAGCTCACCCGACAGGGGCAATGGCTACACCTTC. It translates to CASSPDRGNGYTF.

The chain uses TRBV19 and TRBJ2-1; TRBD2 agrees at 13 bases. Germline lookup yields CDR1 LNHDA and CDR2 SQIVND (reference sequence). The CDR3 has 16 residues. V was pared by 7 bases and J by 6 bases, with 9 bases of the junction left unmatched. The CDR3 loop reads CASTPRLAGGPNEQFF. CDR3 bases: TGTGCCAGTACTCCCCGACTAGCGGGAGGACCCAATGAGCAGTTCTTC. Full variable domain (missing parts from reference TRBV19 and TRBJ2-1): DGGITQSPKYLFRKEGQNVTLSCEQNLNHDAMYWYRQDPGQGLRLIYYSQIVNDFQKGDIAEGYSVSREKKESFPLTVTSAQKNPTAFYLCASTPRLAGGPNEQFFGPGTRLTVL.